A single sample gave rise to the 29 T cell receptor beta chains below, sequenced in a study of CD8 T cells in ankylosing spondylitis. TCRdb itself ran the 5' RACE reads through MiXCR, one entry per CDR3 protein. The sample includes roughly 220,000 distinct CDR3 sequences, over 9.5% of them seen just once. The sample was blood, either unsorted or a sorted T cell fraction (not recorded which). These receptors were taken from a male donor with ankylosing spondylitis or in good health (not recorded which).

This clonotype showed up many times. The chain links TRBV5-6 to TRBJ2-5; D tentatively reads TRBD1 or TRBD2 (6 bases each). This CDR3 has 13 residues. CDR1 is SGHDT and CDR2 is YYEEEE in the germline V gene. V dropped 4 bases and J dropped 7 bases, with 14 bases sitting between them. The CDR3 here is CASSLPGAGTQYF. DNA for the CDR3: TGTGCCAGCAGCCTACCGGGGGCAGGGACCCAGTACTTC.

At least ten counts were recorded for this clonotype. V and J are TRBV12-3 or TRBV12-4 and TRBJ1-4; D gene uncertain. The V and J ends lost 1 base and 2 bases respectively, with 8 bases between them. This CDR3 has 15 amino acids. The CDR3 region is CASSLGVGTNEKLFF. CDR3 sequence (DNA): TGTGCCAGCAGTTTAGGGGTTGGGACTAATGAAAAACTGTTTTTT.

This clonotype was detected many times. This chain uses TRBV5-5 with TRBJ2-7, with 8 bases matching TRBD1. With V trimmed by 0 bases and J by 5 bases, 4 bases remained unmatched. CDR3 length: 14 amino acids. The V gene's germline CDR1 is SGHKS and CDR2 YYEKEE (reference sequence). CDR3 in amino acids: CASSLGTGRNEQYF. CDR3 nucleotide sequence: TGTGCCAGCAGCTTGGGGACAGGGAGGAACGAGCAGTACTTC.

This clonotype was seen a few times. The rearrangement joins TRBV7-2 to TRBJ1-4; D not certain. Germline V gene data show CDR1 as SGHTA and CDR2 as FQGNSA. The CDR3 covers 16 residues. Between the trimmed V and J ends, which lost 3 bases and 0 bases, there was a span of 11 bases. CDR3 DNA sequence: TGTGCCAGCAGCTTGAATCCCCTTGCAACTAATGAAAAACTGTTTTTT. It yields the protein CASSLNPLATNEKLFF.

This clonotype was observed at least ten times. V gene TRBV29-1 combines with J gene TRBJ2-3, with 9 bases lining up with TRBD1. The CDR3 length is 12 residues. V was clipped by 6 bases and J by 4 bases; unmatched bases: 2. Germline assignment: CDR1 SQVTM and CDR2 ANQGSEA. Here the CDR3 reads CSVGQGSDTQYF. In DNA, the CDR3 is TGCAGCGTCGGACAGGGGTCAGATACGCAGTATTTT.

This clonotype was picked up many times. This rearrangement joins TRBV29-1 to TRBJ2-3; D call uncertain. The germline CDR1 and CDR2 sequences are SQVTM and ANQGSEA. The CDR3 runs to 12 residues. V was trimmed by 6 bases and J by 4 bases, leaving 11 bases between them. This chain's CDR3 is CSVQTWADTQYF. The CDR3 DNA sequence: TGCAGCGTACAAACCTGGGCAGATACGCAGTATTTT.

This clonotype appeared many times. J is TRBJ2-5 and V is TRBV7-2; the D is unclear. This CDR3 contains 13 residues. Germline CDR1 reads SGHTA; CDR2 reads FQGNSA. The V end was cut by 6 bases, the J end by 1 base, with 9 bases between. The CDR3 sequence is CASSPRLQETQYF. DNA for the CDR3: TGTGCCAGCAGTCCCCGGCTCCAAGAGACCCAGTACTTC.

The V gene is TRBV7-3, the J gene TRBJ1-1, with TRBD1 identical over 7 bases. This CDR3 spans 13 amino acids. Germline V gene lookup returns CDR1 SGHTA and CDR2 FQGTGA. The ends lost 5 bases at V and 1 base at J; junction bases unmatched: 1. CDR3 in DNA: TGTGCCAGCAGCAGGACAGGGAACACTGAAGCTTTCTTT. Encoded protein: CASSRTGNTEAFF.

Notes on this clonotype: One junction end disagrees with the germline gene, perhaps due to a read error. The V call is TRBV24-1, the J call TRBJ2-7; D gene ambiguous. Germline assignment: CDR1 KGHDR and CDR2 SFDVKD. The CDR3 runs 12 residues. The CDR3: CATQGSSYELYF. CDR3 in DNA: TGTGCCACCCAAGGTAGCTCCTACGAGCTGTACTTC.

The rearrangement links TRBV18 to TRBJ2-1; D may be TRBD1 or TRBD2 (5 bases each). CDR3 length equals 16 residues. V shed 0 bases and J shed 5 bases, with 14 bases lying between them. From germline, CDR1 is KGHSH and CDR2 LQKENI. This CDR3 is CASSPPRQGVDNEQFF. The CDR3 bases are TGTGCCAGCTCACCACCCCGGCAGGGAGTGGACAATGAGCAGTTCTTC. Together with reference TRBV18 and TRBJ2-1, the CDR3 gives the full variable domain: NAGVMQNPRHLVRRRGQEARLRCSPMKGHSHVYWYRQLPEEGLKFMVYLQKENIIDESGMPKERFSAEFPKEGPSILRIQQVVRGDSAAYFCASSPPRQGVDNEQFFGPGTRLTVL.

This clonotype was seen ten or more times. J is TRBJ2-1 and V is TRBV5-1, with D tentatively TRBD1 (5 bases). Germline V CDR1 and CDR2: SGHRS, YFSETQ. The CDR3 runs to 15 residues. V was shortened by 0 bases and J by 7 bases, with 14 bases between the two germline ends. CDR3 protein: CASSLESRALNEQFF. CDR3 in DNA: TGCGCCAGCAGCTTGGAAAGCAGGGCTCTAAATGAGCAGTTCTTC.

This clonotype was counted many times. The chain uses TRBV29-1 and TRBJ2-7; no reliable D call. Trimming left V 0 bases short and J 3 bases short, with 9 bases between. This CDR3 is 13 amino acids long. CDR1 SQVTM and CDR2 ANQGSEA come from the germline V gene. The CDR3 region has the DNA TGCAGCGTTGAAGAGTCCAGTAACTACGAGCAGTACTTC. Translated: CSVEESSNYEQYF.

Ten or more counts support this clonotype. The CDR3 DNA follows: TGCGCCAGCAGCTTGGGGTCAGGGACGGACGGCTACACCTTC. Protein product: CASSLGSGTDGYTF. The V and J genes are TRBV5-1 and TRBJ1-2; D might be TRBD1 (5 bases). The V gene lost 0 bases and the J gene lost 8 bases, with 14 bases spanning the gap. The CDR3 has 14 amino acids. Germline V gene data show CDR1 as SGHRS and CDR2 as YFSETQ. Full variable domain (outside the CDR3, taken from reference TRBV5-1 and TRBJ1-2): KAGVTQTPRYLIKTRGQQVTLSCSPISGHRSVSWYQQTPGQGLQFLFEYFSETQRNKGNFPGRFSGRQFSNSRSEMNVSTLELGDSALYLCASSLGSGTDGYTFGSGTRLTVV.

This clonotype occurred many times. The chain carries TRBV20-1 and TRBJ1-2; D perhaps matches TRBD1 (6 bases). With 5 bases removed from V and 3 bases from J, the gap between germline ends came to 10 bases. The CDR3 length is 12 residues. Germline V CDR1 and CDR2: DFQATT, SNEGSKA (reference sequence). For the CDR3, the DNA is TGCAGTGCTTGGGACACCGACTATGGCTACACCTTC. Its protein is CSAWDTDYGYTF.

In its sample, this clonotype was seen many times. The chain joins TRBV28 to TRBJ1-4; no firm D call. CDR3 length: 15 residues. Germline V lookup: CDR1 MDHEN, CDR2 SYDVKM. Trimming pared 6 bases from V and 0 bases from J, leaving 11 bases between. CDR3 loop: CASRPFAATNEKLFF. The CDR3 region has the DNA TGTGCCAGCAGACCCTTTGCAGCAACTAATGAAAAACTGTTTTTT. Full variable domain (missing parts from reference TRBV28 and TRBJ1-4): DVKVTQSSRYLVKRTGEKVFLECVQDMDHENMFWYRQDPGLGLRLIYFSYDVKMKEKGDIPEGYSVSREKKERFSLILESASTNQTSMYLCASRPFAATNEKLFFGSGTQLSVL.

The gene calls are TRBV12-5 and TRBJ2-1; possible D gene TRBD2, 6 bases. This CDR3 spans 18 amino acids. V was cut by 2 bases and J by 5 bases, with 22 bases left in between. Per the germline V gene, CDR1 is LGHNT and CDR2 is FRNRAP. The CDR3 sequence is CASGLINVGRQANNEQFF. As DNA, the CDR3 is TGTGCTAGTGGTTTGATCAACGTGGGGAGGCAGGCGAACAATGAGCAGTTCTTC.

In its sample, this clonotype was seen many times. This chain connects TRBV20-1 to TRBJ1-1; possible D gene TRBD1, 6 bases. The CDR3 length is 15 residues. The germline gives CDR1 DFQATT, CDR2 SNEGSKA (reference sequence). V lost 2 bases and J lost 0, with 13 bases in between. This chain's CDR3 is CSARRGGSMNTEAFF. The CDR3 DNA reads as TGCAGTGCTAGAAGGGGGGGATCCATGAACACTGAAGCTTTCTTT.

This clonotype was detected ten times or more. The chain recombines TRBV24-1 with TRBJ2-3, with D possibly being TRBD1 (6 bases). The CDR3 spans 15 residues. In germline, CDR1 is KGHDR, CDR2 SFDVKD. V was pared by 3 bases and J by 4 bases, with 13 bases between. CDR3 sequence: CATSDTQGISDTQYF. Written as DNA, the CDR3 is TGTGCCACCAGTGATACTCAGGGGATCTCAGATACGCAGTATTTT.

This clonotype was detected ten times or more. This chain uses TRBV5-6 with TRBJ2-3; weak D call: TRBD1 (6 bases). CDR1 SGHDT and CDR2 YYEEEE come from the germline V gene. The CDR3 has 14 residues. V dropped 3 bases and J dropped 2 bases, with 10 bases sitting between them. The CDR3 bases are TGTGCCAGCAGCTCCGGACAGTACACAGATACGCAGTATTTT. Protein product: CASSSGQYTDTQYF.

This clonotype has ten or more counts. This rearrangement joins TRBV5-1 to TRBJ1-1; D may be TRBD1 (6 bases). The CDR3 totals 16 residues. The germline gives CDR1 SGHRS, CDR2 YFSETQ. V lost 4 bases and J lost 4, with 20 bases in between. The CDR3 region has the DNA TGCGCCAGCAGCCAACAGGGTCTTGTTTTGGGCACTGAAGCTTTCTTT. Amino acid sequence: CASSQQGLVLGTEAFF. The full variable domain, rest sourced from reference TRBV5-1 and TRBJ1-1, is KAGVTQTPRYLIKTRGQQVTLSCSPISGHRSVSWYQQTPGQGLQFLFEYFSETQRNKGNFPGRFSGRQFSNSRSEMNVSTLELGDSALYLCASSQQGLVLGTEAFFGQGTRLTVV.

This clonotype was seen a few times. The J gene is TRBJ2-2, the V gene TRBV28; a possible D gene is TRBD2 (7 bases). Trimming took off 11 bases at V and 1 base at J, with 17 bases between the two ends. Germline V gene lookup returns CDR1 MDHEN and CDR2 SYDVKM. The CDR3 spans 15 residues. CDR3 loop: CAARGGAGNTGELFF. CDR3 DNA: TGTGCCGCCAGAGGGGGGGCAGGGAACACCGGGGAGCTGTTTTTT.

The rearrangement links TRBV9 to TRBJ2-5, with D perhaps matching TRBD2 (6 bases). CDR1 is SGDLS, CDR2 YYNGEE, per germline. The CDR3 sequence is 13 residues long. V dropped 2 bases and J dropped 7 bases, with 12 bases sitting between them. Here the CDR3 DNA reads TGTGCCAGCAGCGTTGGGGACTGGCGGACCCAGTACTTC. As protein: CASSVGDWRTQYF. The full variable domain, with the rest looked up from reference TRBV9 and TRBJ2-5, is DSGVTQTPKHLITATGQRVTLRCSPRSGDLSVYWYQQSLDQGLQFLIQYYNGEERAKGNILERFSAQQFPDLHSELNLSSLELGDSALYFCASSVGDWRTQYFGPGTRLLVL.

This clonotype occurred a few times. V gene TRBV20-1 combines with J gene TRBJ2-4, with D uncertain. Germline CDR1 and CDR2: DFQATT and SNEGSKA (reference sequence). Deletions cut 1 base from V and 7 bases from J, with 8 bases between. The CDR3 is made up of 12 amino acids. The CDR3 protein is CSARVAGNIQYF. The DNA for the CDR3 is TGCAGTGCTAGAGTGGCTGGGAACATTCAGTACTTC.

The chain recombines TRBV28 with TRBJ2-3; 8 bases agree with TRBD2. V trimming: 1 base; J trimming: 6 bases; junction bases outside the gene matches: 9. CDR1 and CDR2 from the germline V gene are MDHEN and SYDVKM. The CDR3 spans 16 residues. The CDR3 region is CASSLLVGGASDTQYF. The DNA of the CDR3 is TGTGCCAGCAGTTTATTAGTCGGGGGGGCCAGCGATACGCAGTATTTT.

This clonotype was seen many times. The chain couples TRBV30 to TRBJ1-3, with D possibly TRBD1 on 5 matching bases. The germline CDR1 and CDR2 sequences are GTSNPN and SVGIG (reference sequence). The CDR3 is 12 residues long. Trimming removed 5 bases from V and 2 bases from J, with 7 bases in between. The CDR3 nucleotides are TGTGCCTGGGGGACCCCTGGAAACACCATATATTTT. Protein: CAWGTPGNTIYF.

This clonotype showed up just a few times. The rearrangement joins TRBV28 to TRBJ2-1; 8 nucleotides line up with TRBD1. Looked up from germline, CDR1 is MDHEN and CDR2 is SYDVKM. Trimming took 5 bases from V and 6 from J; bases not matched to a gene: 9. This CDR3 is built from 15 residues. This CDR3 reads CASSPEGQVSNEQFF. The CDR3 region has the DNA TGTGCCAGCAGTCCCGAGGGACAGGTCTCCAATGAGCAGTTCTTC.

This chain connects TRBV7-2 to TRBJ2-7; D remains ambiguous. V was shortened by 2 bases and J by 1 base, with 6 bases between the two germline ends. The CDR3 is 13 residues long. Germline CDR1 is SGHTA and CDR2 is FQGNSA. Written as DNA, the CDR3 is TGTGCCAGCAGCTTATTTCCTTCCTACGAGCAGTACTTC. This encodes CASSLFPSYEQYF.

This clonotype was seen ten or more times. The rearrangement joins TRBV5-1 to TRBJ1-2; TRBD1 is a possible D gene (5 bases). CDR3 length: 14 amino acids. CDR1 is SGHRS and CDR2 is YFSETQ in the germline V gene. The V end was cut by 4 bases, the J end by 0 bases, with 10 bases between. CDR3 nucleotides: TGCGCCAGCAGCGAACAGGATTCTAACTATGGCTACACCTTC. It specifies CASSEQDSNYGYTF.

This clonotype was found many times. CDR3 sequence: CASSLETGGNGYTF. CDR3 coding DNA: TGTGCCAGCAGCTTAGAAACCGGGGGCAATGGCTACACCTTC. J is TRBJ1-2 and V is TRBV11-2; D perhaps matches TRBD1 (6 bases). The germline gives CDR1 SGHAT, CDR2 FQNNGV. The length of the CDR3 is 14 residues. The V end was cut by 0 bases, the J end by 6 bases, with 11 bases between. The complete variable domain, with remaining parts taken from reference TRBV11-2 and TRBJ1-2, reads EAGVAQSPRYKIIEKRQSVAFWCNPISGHATLYWYQQILGQGPKLLIQFQNNGVVDDSQLPKDRFSAERLKGVDSTLKIQPAKLEDSAVYLCASSLETGGNGYTFGSGTRLTVV.